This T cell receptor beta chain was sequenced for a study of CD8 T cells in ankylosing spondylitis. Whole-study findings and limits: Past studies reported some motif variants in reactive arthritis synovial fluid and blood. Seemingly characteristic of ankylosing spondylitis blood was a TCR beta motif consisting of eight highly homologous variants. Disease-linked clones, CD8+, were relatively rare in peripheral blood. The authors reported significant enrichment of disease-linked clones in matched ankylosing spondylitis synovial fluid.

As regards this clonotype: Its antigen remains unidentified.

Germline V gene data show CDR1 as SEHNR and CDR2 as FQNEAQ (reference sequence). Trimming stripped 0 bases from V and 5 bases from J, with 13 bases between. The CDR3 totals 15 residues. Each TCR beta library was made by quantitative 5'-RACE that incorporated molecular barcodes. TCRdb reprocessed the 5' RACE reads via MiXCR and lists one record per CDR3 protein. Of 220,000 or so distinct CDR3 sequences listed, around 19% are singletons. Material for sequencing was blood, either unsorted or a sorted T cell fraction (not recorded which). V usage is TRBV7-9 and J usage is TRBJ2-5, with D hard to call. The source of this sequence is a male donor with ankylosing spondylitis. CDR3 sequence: CASSLAVDAPETQYF. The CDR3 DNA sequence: TGTGCCAGCAGCTTAGCCGTGGACGCCCCGGAGACCCAGTACTTC.